This TCR beta chain was documented in a study of OX40 agonist ivuxolimab in advanced cancers. V was cut by 3 bases and J by 2 bases, with 14 bases left in between. Germline values: CDR1 GTSNPN, CDR2 SVGIG (reference sequence). The CDR3 length is 14 residues. Clones were sequenced by immunoSEQ multiplex PCR, and TCRdb holds only the in-frame ones, with some missing. Of about 100,000 clones in the sample, less than 95% are singletons; the top ten hold approximately 0.58%. The source was CD4+ or CD8+ T cells sorted from blood, collected in a trial of the OX40 agonist ivuxolimab. The TCR was taken from an adult with an advanced solid tumor such as melanoma, head and neck, liver or kidney cancer. This chain connects TRBV30 to TRBJ2-7; D is possibly TRBD1 (6 bases). The CDR3 loop reads CAWSPRTGPYEQYF. The CDR3 region has the DNA TGTGCCTGGAGCCCACGTACAGGGCCCTACGAGCAGTACTTC.